This T cell receptor beta chain was obtained from a study of control samples from healthy donors and cancer patients. Produced via immunoSEQ multiplex PCR; TCRdb's table is partial and in-frame only. Here the sample spans 78,000 or so clones, approximately 80% being singletons. V was clipped by 5 bases and J by 6 bases, with 7 bases between them. There are 11 residues in the CDR3. Germline loops: CDR1 MNHEY, CDR2 SVGAGI. The J gene is TRBJ1-1, the V gene TRBV6-5; D is unresolved. Sequenced sample: blood. This receptor was taken from a man aged 50 to 60 in good health. The CDR3 nucleotides are TGTGCCAGCAGTAGCTTGGCTGAAGCTTTCTTT. Its protein product is CASSSLAEAFF.